This is a list of T cell receptor beta chains from one sample in a study of blood T cells in healthy people across ages. TCRdb re-analysed the 5' RACE reads in MiXCR, keeping a single row per CDR3 protein. The sample records around 710,000 distinct CDR3 sequences, around 46% being singletons. Sample: blood. The source is a woman aged 60-75 years in good health. Each CDR3 is given with its conserved first and last residue. Fields, in order: J gene, clone size, V gene, D gene, CDR3 protein, CDR3 DNA. The D gene is left open where the match is weak. Rows may omit the clone size; those that give it use once, few, many or a size class.

>TRBJ2-5|-|TRBV13|-
CASSPSPEETQYF
TGTGCCAGCAGCCCGAGTCCGGAAGAGACCCAGTACTTC
>TRBJ2-7|few|TRBV7-6|-
CASSLARRKGDLSYEQYF
TGTGCCAGCAGCTTAGCGAGACGAAAGGGGGACCTCTCCTACGAGCAGTACTTC
>TRBJ1-2|many|TRBV12-3/TRBV12-4|-
CASSLVPGGDGYTF
TGTGCCAGCAGTTTAGTCCCGGGGGGAGATGGCTACACCTTC
>TRBJ2-1|many|TRBV7-2|TRBD1
CASSFGQGKGWYEQFF
TGTGCCAGCAGCTTCGGACAGGGCAAAGGATGGTATGAGCAGTTCTTC
>TRBJ1-2|-|TRBV5-1|-
CASSMQPGGYTF
TGCGCCAGCAGCATGCAGCCGGGGGGCTACACCTTC
>TRBJ2-5|-|TRBV9|TRBD1
CASSVQTGELNEQYF
TGTGCCAGCAGCGTCCAGACAGGGGAATTGAATGAGCAGTACTTC
>TRBJ2-1|-|TRBV7-8|-
CASSLGLESNEQFF
TGTGCCAGCAGCTTAGGGTTAGAAAGCAATGAGCAGTTCTTC
>TRBJ2-1|few|TRBV25-1|-
CASSDTIRKQFF
TGTGCCAGCAGTGATACTATAAGGAAGCAGTTCTTC
>TRBJ2-3|-|TRBV10-3|TRBD2
CAITPGLAGGTTDTQYF
TGTGCCATCACCCCAGGACTAGCGGGGGGAACCACAGATACGCAGTATTTT
>TRBJ2-7|-|TRBV2|TRBD2
CASSDPPGLPSYEQYF
TGTGCCAGCAGTGACCCACCGGGACTACCATCCTACGAGCAGTACTTC
>TRBJ2-1|-|TRBV29-1|TRBD2
CSAGLAGFYEQFF
TGCAGCGCCGGACTAGCGGGATTTTATGAGCAGTTCTTC
>TRBJ2-5|-|TRBV28|TRBD1
CASSFGTGAQTQYF
TGTGCCAGCAGTTTCGGGACAGGGGCCCAGACCCAGTACTTC
>TRBJ2-3|many|TRBV9|-
CASSVRQSRTDTQYF
TGTGCCAGCAGCGTAAGGCAGTCACGCACAGATACGCAGTATTTT
>TRBJ2-7|-|TRBV21-1|-
CASIERDRGDEQYF
TGTGCCAGCATCGAAAGGGACAGGGGAGACGAGCAGTACTTC
>TRBJ2-3|many|TRBV5-1|TRBD2
CASSLGRGSTDTQYF
TGTGCTAGCAGCTTGGGGCGGGGGAGCACAGATACGCAGTATTTT
>TRBJ2-1|-|TRBV24-1|-
CATSHGGRGSYNEQFF
TGTGCCACCAGCCACGGGGGACGGGGTTCCTACAATGAGCAGTTCTTC
>TRBJ2-7|-|TRBV3-1|TRBD2
CASSQSRASGYEQYF
TGTGCCAGCAGCCAATCAAGGGCTAGCGGTTACGAGCAGTACTTC
>TRBJ2-1|few|TRBV11-3|-
CASSPFGGHNEQFF
TGTGCCAGCAGCCCATTTGGGGGGCACAATGAGCAGTTCTTC
>TRBJ2-2|once|TRBV9|TRBD2
CASSARTSGRVDTGELFF
TGTGCCAGCAGCGCTAGGACTAGCGGGAGGGTGGACACCGGGGAGCTGTTTTTT
>TRBJ2-7|few|TRBV7-9|-
CASSPSRRPGQYEQYF
TGTGCCAGCAGCCCCTCCCGGCGCCCGGGACAATACGAGCAGTACTTC
>TRBJ2-3|-|TRBV28|TRBD2
CASSLGLALDSDTQYF
TGTGCCAGCAGTTTGGGACTAGCTTTGGACTCAGATACGCAGTATTTT
>TRBJ2-4|many|TRBV7-2|TRBD2
CASSLLLAGKNIQYF
TGTGCCAGCAGCTTGTTACTAGCGGGAAAAAACATTCAGTACTTC
>TRBJ2-7|-|TRBV29-1|TRBD1
CSVSGTGLYEQYF
TGCAGCGTTTCCGGGACAGGGCTCTACGAGCAGTACTTC
>TRBJ1-1|-|TRBV5-1|-
CAGSFTGQGTEAFF
TGCGCCGGCAGCTTCACAGGGCAGGGGACTGAAGCTTTCTTT
>TRBJ1-1|-|TRBV6-1|-
CASDPGSTEAFF
TGTGCCAGCGATCCCGGGAGCACTGAAGCTTTCTTT
>TRBJ2-7|once|TRBV7-2|TRBD1
CASSPRTGPIYEQYF
TGTGCCAGCAGCCCCCGGACAGGTCCCATCTACGAGCAGTACTTC
>TRBJ2-7|-|TRBV2|-
CASSGKGGTYEQYF
TGTGCCAGCAGTGGTAAGGGGGGCACCTACGAGCAGTACTTC
>TRBJ2-1|-|TRBV12-5|-
CASGLGGTLQWEQFF
TGTGCTAGTGGTTTGGGGGGGACTTTACAATGGGAGCAGTTCTTC
>TRBJ2-7|-|TRBV29-1|TRBD2
CSVTRGWSGDSYGQYF
TGCAGCGTGACACGCGGATGGAGCGGGGACTCCTACGGGCAGTACTTC
>TRBJ2-5|-|TRBV20-1|TRBD2
CSAVGLAGEETQYF
TGCAGTGCTGTAGGACTAGCGGGAGAAGAGACCCAGTACTTC
>TRBJ2-3|few|TRBV15|-
CATSRDVQYTDTQYF
TGTGCCACCAGCAGAGATGTACAATACACAGATACGCAGTATTTT
>TRBJ2-7|-|TRBV7-2|TRBD2
CASSLVGGSTEQYF
TGTGCCAGCAGCTTAGTCGGGGGGTCTACCGAGCAGTACTTC
>TRBJ2-5|few|TRBV20-1|-
CSAPRESVETQYF
TGCAGTGCCCCCCGGGAGAGTGTTGAGACCCAGTACTTC
>TRBJ2-5|-|TRBV20-1|-
CSAYTLGIQETQYF
TGCAGTGCCTACACTCTGGGTATACAAGAGACCCAGTACTTC
>TRBJ2-7|-|TRBV12-3/TRBV12-4|-
CASRGDLGYEQYF
TGTGCCAGCAGGGGAGATCTCGGCTACGAGCAGTACTTC
>TRBJ1-1|many|TRBV5-5|TRBD1
CASTQGAEAFF
TGTGCCAGTACTCAGGGGGCTGAAGCTTTCTTT
>TRBJ2-7|few|TRBV7-7|TRBD2
CASSAGTTNLEQYF
TGTGCTAGTTCCGCCGGGACTACCAATCTTGAGCAGTACTTC
>TRBJ2-5|few|TRBV27|-
CASSLLGGKETQYF
TGTGCCAGCAGTTTATTGGGGGGCAAGGAGACCCAGTACTTC
>TRBJ2-1|-|TRBV15|TRBD2
CATSPTSAIYNEQFF
TGTGCCACCAGCCCGACTAGCGCGATTTACAATGAGCAGTTCTTC
>TRBJ1-4|-|TRBV12-3/TRBV12-4|-
CASMGVANEKLFF
TGTGCCAGCATGGGGGTAGCTAATGAAAAACTGTTTTTT
>TRBJ2-3|few|TRBV6-2/TRBV6-3|TRBD2
CATLAGGPGVPDTQYF
TGTGCAACTCTAGCGGGAGGGCCGGGAGTCCCAGATACGCAGTATTTT
>TRBJ2-7|-|TRBV12-3/TRBV12-4|-
CASSMGNYEQYF
TGTGCCAGCAGTATGGGCAATTACGAGCAGTACTTC
>TRBJ2-7|few|TRBV20-1|TRBD1
CSLDRAPSYEQYF
TGCAGTTTGGACAGGGCCCCCTCCTACGAGCAGTACTTC
>TRBJ2-3|-|TRBV5-1|-
CASSLGPERFTDTQYF
TGCGCCAGCAGCTTAGGGCCGGAAAGATTCACAGATACGCAGTATTTT
>TRBJ2-1|many|TRBV29-1|TRBD2
CSVEGLVYDEQFF
TGCAGCGTTGAGGGACTAGTATACGATGAGCAGTTCTTC
>TRBJ2-7|-|TRBV27|TRBD2
CASSPRTSGKPYEQYF
TGTGCCAGCAGTCCACGGACTAGCGGGAAACCCTACGAGCAGTACTTC
>TRBJ2-5|-|TRBV6-5|-
CASSYGGDSETQYF
TGTGCCAGCAGTTACGGCGGGGACTCAGAGACCCAGTACTTC
>TRBJ1-1|few|TRBV29-1|-
CSVLDTEAFF
TGCAGCGTTCTGGACACTGAAGCTTTCTTT
>TRBJ1-3|few|TRBV3-1|-
CASSQYNSGNTIYF
TGTGCCAGCAGCCAATATAACTCTGGAAACACCATATATTTT
>TRBJ2-7|-|TRBV29-1|TRBD1
CSVGAGTGAYEQYF
TGCAGCGTCGGAGCCGGGACAGGGGCCTACGAGCAGTACTTC
>TRBJ2-7|few|TRBV5-1|-
CASSIQDQYEQYF
TGCGCCAGCAGCATTCAGGACCAATACGAGCAGTACTTC